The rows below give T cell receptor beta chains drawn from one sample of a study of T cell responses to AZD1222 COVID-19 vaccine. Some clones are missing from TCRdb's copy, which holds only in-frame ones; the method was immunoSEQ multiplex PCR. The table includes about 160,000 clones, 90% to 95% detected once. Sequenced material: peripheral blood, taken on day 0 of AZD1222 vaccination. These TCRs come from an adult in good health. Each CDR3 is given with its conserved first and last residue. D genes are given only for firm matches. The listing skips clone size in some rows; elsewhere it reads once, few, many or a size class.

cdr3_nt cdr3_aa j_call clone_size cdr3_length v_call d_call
TGTGCCAGCAGTTTCGGACAGGGGGTGCGGGAGACCCAGTACTTC CASSFGQGVRETQYF TRBJ2-5 once 15 TRBV6-5 TRBD1
TGTGCCAGCAGTTTAAGGGCAGATAGTGAGCAGTTCTTC CASSLRADSEQFF TRBJ2-1 once 13 TRBV12-3/TRBV12-4 .
TGCGCCAGCAGCTTGGGACAGGCCACCTACGAGCAGTACTTC CASSLGQATYEQYF TRBJ2-7 . 14 TRBV5-1 .
TGTGCCAGCAGTGAGGGTCTTAATGAAAAACTGTTTTTT CASSEGLNEKLFF TRBJ1-4 . 13 TRBV2 .
TGTGCCAGCAGTTCGGGTAACACCGGGGAGCTGTTTTTT CASSSGNTGELFF TRBJ2-2 once 13 TRBV6-5 .
TGTGCCTGGAGTGCCACCCCCGTCTTCGGTGAAAAACTGTTTTTT CAWSATPVFGEKLFF TRBJ1-4 . 15 TRBV30 .
TGTGCCAGCAGCACCGGCGGGACAGGGGCCTACGAGCAGTACTTC CASSTGGTGAYEQYF TRBJ2-7 . 15 TRBV11-1 TRBD1
TGCAGTGCTAGTAGTGGGACCCATCAACTTGAGCAGTTCTTC CSASSGTHQLEQFF TRBJ2-1 . 14 TRBV20-1 .
TGTGCCTGGAGTGTATGGACGAAGACTAATGAAAAACTGTTTTTT CAWSVWTKTNEKLFF TRBJ1-4 . 15 TRBV30 .
TGTGCCATCAGTGAGCGGGACAGCCACTACGAGCAGTACTTC CAISERDSHYEQYF TRBJ2-7 . 14 TRBV10-3 TRBD1
TGCGCCAGCAGCCAAGAAGTATTCCGAGGCAGGGAGGCCTATGGCTACACCTTC CASSQEVFRGREAYGYTF TRBJ1-2 . 18 TRBV4-1 .
TGTGCCAGCATCGGGGTCCTCGTCGACATTCAGTACTTC CASIGVLVDIQYF TRBJ2-4 . 13 TRBV5-8 .
TGCGCCAGCAGCCGTGGATCGGGGGCCTCCTACGAGCAGTACTTC CASSRGSGASYEQYF TRBJ2-7 . 15 TRBV5-1 .
TGTGCCAGCAGCCAAGACCAGGGACACCGGGGGCATGAGCAGTTCTTC CASSQDQGHRGHEQFF TRBJ2-1 . 16 TRBV3-1/TRBV3-2 .
TGCAGCGCGAAATTCACAGGGAATCAGCCCCAGCATTTT CSAKFTGNQPQHF TRBJ1-5 . 13 TRBV29-1 .